Each of the 9 T cell receptor beta chains below was sequenced from the same sample in a study of shared clonotypes between healthy human individuals. This table comes from immunoSEQ multiplex PCR, and its TCRdb copy is limited to in-frame clones, with some not included. The sample consists of 650,000 to 750,000 clones, roughly 78% of them appearing once. The sample comprised memory CD4+ T cells sorted from blood. Subset given: CD45RA-negative fraction. Receptor source: a woman in her twenties or thirties in good health.

The rearrangement joins TRBV21-1 to TRBJ2-7; the table's D call, TRBD2, has no DNA check behind it. TRBV21-1 is assigned pseudogene status. The CDR3 length is 19 residues. The CDR3 loop reads CASSYEVGLASFPPYEQYF. The CDR3 DNA follows: TGTGCCAGCAGCTACGAAGTGGGGCTAGCGAGTTTCCCCCCCTACGAGCAGTACTTC.

This clone appeared once. The chain employs TRBV10-2 and TRBJ2-3; TRBD2 aligns across 10 bases. Germline CDR1 and CDR2: WSHSY and SAAADI. The CDR3 is made up of 15 amino acids. Unmatched junction bases numbered 5, after V lost 4 bases and J lost 4 bases. CDR3 sequence (DNA): TGCGCCAGCAGTGGCCCTAGCGGGAGCCCAGATACGCAGTATTTT. This translates into CASSGPSGSPDTQYF.

Only a few counts were recorded for this clone. The chain links TRBV7-9 to TRBJ1-1; tentatively, D is TRBD1 (5 bases). With 5 bases removed from V and 4 bases from J, the gap between germline ends came to 14 bases. This CDR3 region has 14 residues. The germline gives CDR1 SEHNR, CDR2 FQNEAQ (reference sequence). CDR3 DNA sequence: TGTGCCAGCAGCCCGACTCCAGGGCTCACTGAAGCTTTCTTT. Its translation is CASSPTPGLTEAFF.

The chain uses TRBV7-8 and TRBJ1-6; D is unclear. The V and J ends lost 4 bases and 8 bases respectively, with 9 bases between them. Germline V CDR1 and CDR2: SGHVS, FQNEAQ. CDR3 length: 13 residues. The DNA for the CDR3 is TGTGCCAGCAGCTCCCAGAGGGATTCACCCCTCCACTTT. Protein: CASSSQRDSPLHF.

The chain combines TRBV11-3 with TRBJ2-5; TRBD2 agrees at 8 bases. The DNA end is more similar to TRBJ2-7, so the J call may be wrong. The length of the CDR3 is 14 residues. The germline CDR1 and CDR2 sequences are SGHNT and YENEEA. This CDR3 reads CASSSSGLGYEQYF. DNA for the CDR3: TGTGCCAGCAGTTCCTCGGGACTAGGCTACGAGCAGTACTTC.

V gene TRBV19 combines with J gene TRBJ2-5; 8 positions match TRBD1. The J segment lost 6 bases and the V segment lost 2 bases, leaving 5 bases of the junction unmatched. The CDR3 spans 14 residues. Germline CDR1 and CDR2: LNHDA and SQIVND (reference sequence). DNA for the CDR3: TGTGCCAGTAGTATACCCGGACAGGGAAAGACCCAGTACTTC. Translation gives CASSIPGQGKTQYF.

The chain carries TRBV25-1 and TRBJ1-1, with D tentatively TRBD1 (6 bases). The CDR3 totals 14 residues. CDR1 and CDR2 from the germline V gene are MGHDK and SYGVNS. Trimming shortened V by 1 base and J by 8 bases, and 14 bases separated the two germline ends. In DNA form, the CDR3 reads TGTGCCAGCAGTGAATGGGGGCACAAGAAAGAAGCTTTCTTT. It yields the protein CASSEWGHKKEAFF.

This clone was seen a single time. The rearrangement uses TRBV9 and TRBJ2-7, with a possible D match to TRBD2 (5 bases). The V gene's germline CDR1 is SGDLS and CDR2 YYNGEE. Trimming took off 5 bases at V and 0 bases at J, with 15 bases between the two ends. This CDR3 is built from 15 residues. In DNA form, the CDR3 reads TGTGCCAGCAGTCCTAGCACGGGAAGCTCCTACGAGCAGTACTTC. Translation gives CASSPSTGSSYEQYF.

This clone was detected many times. This chain uses TRBV6-4 with TRBJ2-1, with 9 bases lining up with TRBD1. Germline V gene lookup returns CDR1 MRHNA and CDR2 SNTAGT. The J segment lost 9 bases and the V segment lost 4 bases, leaving 7 bases of the junction unmatched. This CDR3 comprises 14 residues. CDR3 in amino acids: CASSVSGQGLEQFF. The CDR3 region has the DNA TGTGCCAGCAGTGTTTCGGGACAGGGACTTGAGCAGTTCTTC.